The clone carrying this T cell receptor beta chain was recorded only once. A read error may explain this, as a much larger clone is one base away. The CDR3 spans 15 residues. Trimming took 3 bases from V and 4 from J, leaving 14 bases between them. Germline values: CDR1 SGHTA, CDR2 FQGNSA. MiXCR was run by TCRdb on the 5' RACE reads, yielding one entry per CDR3 protein. This table holds over 200,000 distinct CDR3 sequences, 10% found once. The data were taken from a study of identical twins. The sample was memory T cells sorted from blood. V is TRBV7-2 and J is TRBJ2-3; weak D call: TRBD2 (6 bases). The clonotype comes from a man aged 50-60 years in good health. CDR3 in DNA: TGTGCCAGCAGCTTCGACGGGAGTAGTCCAGATACGCAGTATTTT. This gives the protein CASSFDGSSPDTQYF.